This T cell receptor (beta chain) was identified in a study of blood T cell repertoires in COVID-19. As for the study in general: Sources were T cells, B-cell-depleted T cells, or PBMCs; the material itself was cDNA or gDNA.

In the authors' workflow: Reference gene primer amplification yielded estimated nucleated cell counts. Produced via immunoSEQ multiplex PCR; TCRdb's table is partial and in-frame only. V, J and clone size are those of that table, while D and trimming were read from the DNA. Of 60,000 or so clones detected, around 88% appear once; the ten largest clones hold approximately 4.3%. The source is a man aged 55 to 70 with acute or convalescent COVID-19. The sample consisted of peripheral blood.

The CDR3 bases are TGTGCCAGCAGCAGTAGCGGGAGGGCCGGCGGGGAGCTGTTTTTT. It specifies CASSSSGRAGGELFF. The chain employs TRBV28 and TRBJ2-2; 11 bases fit TRBD2. Germline CDR1 is MDHEN and CDR2 is SYDVKM. CDR3 length: 15 amino acids. Trimming removed 6 bases from V and 7 bases from J; junction bases left unmatched: 7.